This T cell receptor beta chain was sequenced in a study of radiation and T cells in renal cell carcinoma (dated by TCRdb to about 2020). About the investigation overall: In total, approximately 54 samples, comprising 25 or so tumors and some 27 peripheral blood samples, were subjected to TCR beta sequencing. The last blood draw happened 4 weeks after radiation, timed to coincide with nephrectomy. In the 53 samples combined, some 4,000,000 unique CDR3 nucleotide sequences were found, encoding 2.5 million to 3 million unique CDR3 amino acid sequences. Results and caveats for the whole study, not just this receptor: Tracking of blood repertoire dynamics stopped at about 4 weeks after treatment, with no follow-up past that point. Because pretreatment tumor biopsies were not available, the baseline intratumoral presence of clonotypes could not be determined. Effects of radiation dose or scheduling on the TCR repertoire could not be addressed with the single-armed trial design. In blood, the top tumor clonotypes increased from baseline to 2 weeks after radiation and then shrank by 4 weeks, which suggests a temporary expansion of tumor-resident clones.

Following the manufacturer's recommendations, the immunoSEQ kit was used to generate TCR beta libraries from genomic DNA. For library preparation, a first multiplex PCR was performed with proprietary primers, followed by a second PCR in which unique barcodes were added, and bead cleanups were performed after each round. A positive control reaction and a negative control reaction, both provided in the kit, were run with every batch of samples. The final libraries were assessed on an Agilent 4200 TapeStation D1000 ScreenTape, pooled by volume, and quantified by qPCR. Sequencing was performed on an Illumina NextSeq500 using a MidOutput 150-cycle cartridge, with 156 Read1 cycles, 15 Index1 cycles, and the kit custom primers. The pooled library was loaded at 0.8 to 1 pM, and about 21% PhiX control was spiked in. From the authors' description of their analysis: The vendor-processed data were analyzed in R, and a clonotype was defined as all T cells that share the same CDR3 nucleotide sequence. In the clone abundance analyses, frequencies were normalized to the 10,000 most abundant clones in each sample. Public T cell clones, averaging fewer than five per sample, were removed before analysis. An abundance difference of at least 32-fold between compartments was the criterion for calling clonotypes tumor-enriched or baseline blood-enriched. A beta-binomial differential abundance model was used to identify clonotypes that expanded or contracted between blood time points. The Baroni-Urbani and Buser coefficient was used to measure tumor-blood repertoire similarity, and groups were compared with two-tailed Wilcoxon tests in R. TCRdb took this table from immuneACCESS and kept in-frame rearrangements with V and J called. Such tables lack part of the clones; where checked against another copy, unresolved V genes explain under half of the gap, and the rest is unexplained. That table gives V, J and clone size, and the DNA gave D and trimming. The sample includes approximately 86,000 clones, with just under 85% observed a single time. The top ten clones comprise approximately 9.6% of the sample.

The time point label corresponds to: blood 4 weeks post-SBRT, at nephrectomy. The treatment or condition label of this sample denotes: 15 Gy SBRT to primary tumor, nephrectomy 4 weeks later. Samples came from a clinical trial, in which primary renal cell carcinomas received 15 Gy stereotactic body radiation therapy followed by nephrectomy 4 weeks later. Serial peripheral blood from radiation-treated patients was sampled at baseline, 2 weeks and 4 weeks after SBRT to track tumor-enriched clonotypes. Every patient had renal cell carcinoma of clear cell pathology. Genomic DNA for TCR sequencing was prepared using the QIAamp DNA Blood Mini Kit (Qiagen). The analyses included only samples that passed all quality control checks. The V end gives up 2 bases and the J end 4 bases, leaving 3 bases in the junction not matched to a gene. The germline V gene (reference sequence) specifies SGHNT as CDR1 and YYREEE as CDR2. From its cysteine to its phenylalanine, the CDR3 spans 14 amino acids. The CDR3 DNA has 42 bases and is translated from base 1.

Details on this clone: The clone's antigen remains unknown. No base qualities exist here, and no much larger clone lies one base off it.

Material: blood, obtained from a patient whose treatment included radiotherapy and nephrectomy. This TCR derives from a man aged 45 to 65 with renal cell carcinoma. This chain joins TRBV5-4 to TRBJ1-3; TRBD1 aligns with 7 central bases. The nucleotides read TGTGCCAGCAGCTTACAGACAGGGGGAAACACCATATATTTT. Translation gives CASSLQTGGNTIYF.